This is a list of T cell receptor beta chains from one sample in a study of blood T cell repertoires in COVID-19. Some clones are missing from TCRdb's copy, which holds only in-frame ones; the method was immunoSEQ multiplex PCR. The sample includes tens of thousands of clones, roughly 79% of them seen just once. Specimen: peripheral blood. These receptor sequences come from a woman in her sixties with acute or convalescent COVID-19. Both conserved end residues are part of each CDR3. D genes are given only for firm matches. Clone size is given for some rows only: seen once, a few or many times, or a class if the clone is expanded.

j_call clone_size v_call d_call cdr3_aa cdr3_nt
TRBJ2-1 NA TRBV3-1/TRBV3-2 NA CASSQLNSYNEQFF TGTGCCAGCAGCCAACTTAATTCCTACAATGAGCAGTTCTTC
TRBJ2-3 NA TRBV19 NA CASSIGAGGDTQYF TGTGCCAGTAGTATAGGGGCAGGTGGAGATACGCAGTATTTT
TRBJ2-1 NA TRBV3-1/TRBV3-2 TRBD2 CASSQIGTRHEQFF TGTGCCAGCAGCCAGATCGGGACTAGGCATGAGCAGTTCTTC
TRBJ1-1 NA TRBV18 TRBD1 CASSPSDRVLNTEAFF TGTGCCAGCTCACCCTCCGACAGGGTTCTGAACACTGAAGCTTTCTTT
TRBJ2-7 NA TRBV19 NA CASNPGLFYEQYF TGTGCCAGTAACCCGGGACTTTTCTACGAGCAGTACTTC
TRBJ2-1 once TRBV18 TRBD2 CASSPLAGGRSEQFF TGTGCCAGCTCACCTCTAGCGGGAGGGCGAAGTGAGCAGTTCTTC
TRBJ1-5 few TRBV21-1 NA CASSKVLQGGRLNTNQPQHF TGTGCCAGCAGCAAAGTTTTACAGGGGGGGAGGCTTAATACCAATCAGCCCCAGCATTTT
TRBJ1-1 NA TRBV9 NA CASSGMPGGNTEAFF TGTGCCAGCAGCGGCATGCCCGGGGGAAACACTGAAGCTTTCTTT
TRBJ1-1 NA TRBV18 NA CASSQEQGGTEAFF TGTGCCAGCTCTCAGGAACAGGGAGGGACTGAAGCTTTCTTT
TRBJ1-5 once TRBV30 NA CAWSVQDNQPQHF TGTGCCTGGAGTGTACAGGACAATCAGCCCCAGCATTTT
TRBJ2-2 NA TRBV2 NA CASSTRATGTGELFF TGTGCCAGCAGTACCCGGGCGACGGGGACCGGGGAGCTGTTTTTT
TRBJ2-7 NA TRBV10-1 NA CASSPEVGLEQYF TGCGCCAGCAGTCCAGAGGTGGGACTCGAGCAGTACTTC
TRBJ2-7 NA TRBV6-6 NA CASSMTESSYEQYF TGTGCCAGCAGCATGACGGAGAGCTCCTACGAGCAGTACTTC
TRBJ2-7 NA TRBV5-1 TRBD1 CASSTGTGEDEQYF TGCGCCAGCAGCACCGGGACAGGGGAAGACGAGCAGTACTTC
TRBJ1-3 NA TRBV5-1 NA CASSLDRESNTIYF TGCGCCAGCAGCTTGGACAGGGAGTCGAACACCATATATTTT
TRBJ1-6 NA TRBV19 TRBD1 CASSNTRTGHSPLHF TGTGCCAGTAGTAATACAAGGACAGGACATTCACCCCTCCACTTT
TRBJ1-2 NA TRBV6-5 NA CASSPETGNYGYTF TGTGCCAGCAGCCCAGAGACGGGAAACTATGGCTACACCTTC
TRBJ1-2 few TRBV6-5 TRBD1 CASTGTGGNYGYTF TGTGCCAGCACCGGGACAGGGGGTAACTATGGCTACACCTTC
TRBJ2-2 NA TRBV7-3 TRBD2 CASSPPGTSGGELFF TGTGCCAGCAGCCCCCCAGGGACTAGCGGCGGGGAGCTGTTTTTT
TRBJ1-1 NA TRBV28 NA CALGRRNTEAFF TGTGCCCTGGGGAGGAGGAACACTGAAGCTTTCTTT
TRBJ1-2 NA TRBV3-1/TRBV3-2 NA CASSQDGMQAGYTF TGTGCCAGCAGCCAAGATGGAATGCAGGCTGGCTACACCTTC
TRBJ2-3 NA TRBV27 NA CASSLRQTDTQYF TGTGCCAGCAGTTTGCGGCAGACAGATACGCAGTATTTT
TRBJ1-4 NA TRBV7-9 NA CASSLFVAELFF TGTGCCAGCAGCTTATTTGTCGCGGAACTGTTTTTT
TRBJ2-5 NA TRBV6-5 TRBD2 CASSSGGAGTQYF TGTGCCAGCAGTTCCGGGGGGGCGGGGACCCAGTACTTC
TRBJ1-5 NA TRBV27 NA CASTPLGGQPQHF TGTGCCAGCACCCCACTAGGGGGTCAGCCCCAGCATTTT
TRBJ1-2 NA TRBV27 TRBD1 CASSPDRGAGGYTF TGTGCCAGCAGCCCAGACAGGGGAGCTGGAGGCTACACCTTC
TRBJ2-3 NA TRBV7-2 NA CASSPSVRDTQYF TGTGCCAGCAGTCCTAGCGTCAGGGATACGCAGTATTTT
TRBJ1-2 NA TRBV10-2 NA CASRQPTGLIGYTF TGCGCCAGCAGGCAACCTACAGGGTTGATCGGCTACACCTTC
TRBJ1-1 few TRBV5-6 NA CASIGGGTEAFF TGTGCCAGCATCGGGGGAGGCACTGAAGCTTTCTTT
TRBJ2-7 few TRBV6-5 TRBD1 CASSYATTGGLYEQYF TGTGCCAGCAGTTACGCGACGACAGGGGGCTTGTACGAGCAGTACTTC
TRBJ1-4 NA TRBV4-1 NA CASSQPSTNEKLFF TGCGCCAGCAGCCAACCTTCAACTAATGAAAAACTGTTTTTT
TRBJ2-7 once TRBV27 TRBD1 CASSLFGTGTYEQYF TGTGCCAGCAGTTTGTTCGGGACAGGGACCTACGAGCAGTACTTC
TRBJ1-2 NA TRBV3-1/TRBV3-2 NA CASSQDPRANYGYTF TGTGCCAGCAGCCAAGATCCCCGGGCTAACTATGGCTACACCTTC